This T cell receptor beta chain was recovered during a study of cytomegalovirus exposure and HLA in healthy donors. There are 15 residues in the CDR3. V lost 5 bases and J lost 3, with 14 bases in between. Germline CDR1 MNHEY, CDR2 SVGAGI. PCR involved 60 Vbeta and 13 Jbeta primers. Generated by immunoSEQ multiplex PCR, the TCRdb table keeps only in-frame clones and is missing some. The sample lists around 130,000 clones; around three fifths were seen once. Comments on this clone: Its target is unknown.

Findings and limits, study-wide: Rare TCR sequences predominated, though certain public TCRs were found in many donors. In vitro testing confirmed a few CMV-associated chains as specific for CMV antigens. Cytomegalovirus-associated status was assigned to roughly 160 TCR beta chains. Other equally common chains were less clonally expanded than HLA-associated TCR beta chains, a later analysis showed.

Sequenced: PBMCs. The TCR was taken from a woman between 40 and 50 years old in good health and CMV-seropositive. V gene TRBV6-5 combines with J gene TRBJ2-1, with D possibly matching TRBD2 (6 bases). The CDR3 here is CASSPAGLNYNEQFF. The CDR3 DNA is TGTGCCAGCAGTCCGGCGGGACTGAACTACAATGAGCAGTTCTTC.